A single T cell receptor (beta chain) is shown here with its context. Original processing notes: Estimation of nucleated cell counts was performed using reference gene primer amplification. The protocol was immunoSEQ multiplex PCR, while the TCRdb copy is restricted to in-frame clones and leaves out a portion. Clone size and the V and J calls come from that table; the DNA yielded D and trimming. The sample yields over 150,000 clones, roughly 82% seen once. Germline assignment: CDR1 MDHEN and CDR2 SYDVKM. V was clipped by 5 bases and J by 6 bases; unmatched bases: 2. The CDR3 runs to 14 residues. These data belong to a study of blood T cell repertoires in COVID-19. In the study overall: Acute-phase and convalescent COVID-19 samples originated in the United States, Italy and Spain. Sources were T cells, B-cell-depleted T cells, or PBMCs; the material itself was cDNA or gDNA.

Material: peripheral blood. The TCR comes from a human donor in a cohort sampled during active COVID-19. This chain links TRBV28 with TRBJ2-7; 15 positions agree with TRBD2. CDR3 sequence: CASSRTSGRGEQYF. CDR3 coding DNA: TGTGCCAGCAGTCGGACTAGCGGGAGGGGCGAGCAGTACTTC.